The 23 T cell receptor beta chains below were found in one sample sequenced in a study of OX40 agonist ivuxolimab in advanced cancers. Data came from immunoSEQ multiplex PCR; TCRdb stores just in-frame clones and leaves some out. This repertoire shows tens of thousands of clones, about 88% found once; its top ten account for about an eighth. The specimen comprised CD4+ or CD8+ T cells sorted from blood, sampled in a trial of the OX40 agonist ivuxolimab. The receptors stem from an adult with an advanced solid tumor such as melanoma, head and neck, liver or kidney cancer.

This chain connects TRBV4-1 to TRBJ1-2; maybe TRBD1 (6 bases). The CDR3 length is 16 residues. Germline V lookup: CDR1 MGHRA, CDR2 YSYEKL. Trimming left V 1 base short and J 4 bases short, with 16 bases between. The chain's CDR3 is CASSQVGGGRLYGYTF. Written as DNA, the CDR3 is TGCGCCAGCAGCCAAGTGGGAGGGGGACGACTCTATGGCTACACCTTC.

The chain is built from TRBV27 and TRBJ1-2; 9 bases map to TRBD1. The V gene's germline CDR1 is MNHEY and CDR2 SMNVEV (reference sequence). This CDR3 contains 12 residues. The V segment lost 8 bases and the J segment 5 bases; nucleotides outside the gene matches: 3. The chain's CDR3 is CASATGGYGYTF. The DNA for the CDR3 is TGTGCCAGCGCGACAGGGGGGTATGGCTACACCTTC.

CDR3 DNA: TGTGCCAGCAGCCCAGGACAGGGGTATAGGGAAAAACTGTTTTTT. Residues: CASSPGQGYREKLFF. V is TRBV7-2 and J is TRBJ1-4; TRBD1 aligns across 9 bases. Germline CDR1 SGHTA, CDR2 FQGNSA. This CDR3 is built from 15 residues. Germline trimming cut 5 bases from V and 8 bases from J; bases unmatched to any gene: 9.

The chain carries TRBV18 and TRBJ1-2; D is uncertain. The CDR3 loop spans 14 amino acids. Germline lookup yields CDR1 KGHSH and CDR2 LQKENI. Trimming cost V 3 bases and J 2 bases, with 10 bases left between them. CDR3 amino acids: CASSPTEYNYGYTF. CDR3 sequence (DNA): TGTGCCAGCTCACCTACAGAGTACAACTATGGCTACACCTTC.

The chain carries TRBV9 and TRBJ1-3; D not certain. The CDR3 length is 13 residues. Germline loops: CDR1 SGDLS, CDR2 YYNGEE. Trimming took off 0 bases at V and 3 bases at J, with 4 bases between the two ends. In DNA, the CDR3 is TGTGCCAGCAGCGTAGAGGATGGAAACACCATATATTTT. This translates into CASSVEDGNTIYF.

Concerning this clone: Other DNA sequences in this sample translate to the same CDR3. This sequence joins TRBV18 and TRBJ2-7; the match to TRBD2 covers 7 bases. This CDR3 has 14 amino acids. The germline CDR1 and CDR2 sequences are KGHSH and LQKENI. Unmatched junction bases numbered 7, after V lost 4 bases and J lost 4 bases. The CDR3 sequence: CASSLAGVLYEQYF. As DNA, the CDR3 is TGTGCCAGCTCACTGGCGGGAGTATTGTACGAGCAGTACTTC.

The chain employs TRBV7-8 and TRBJ1-1; unclear D gene. V was trimmed by 4 bases and J by 0 bases, leaving 9 bases between them. Germline CDR1 is SGHVS and CDR2 is FQNEAQ. The CDR3 covers 14 residues. Here the CDR3 DNA reads TGTGCCAGCAGCTCCCGACGGTTGAACACTGAAGCTTTCTTT. This translates into CASSSRRLNTEAFF.

The chain joins TRBV28 to TRBJ1-1, with D possibly TRBD1 on 6 matching bases. The V end was cut by 5 bases, the J end by 5 bases, with 18 bases between. Germline V gives CDR1 MDHEN, CDR2 SYDVKM. This CDR3 region has 15 residues. The CDR3 region is CASSAPAGARTEAFF. The CDR3 DNA reads as TGTGCCAGCAGTGCCCCAGCGGGGGCGAGGACTGAAGCTTTCTTT.

This chain uses TRBV5-4 with TRBJ2-2; 9 positions match TRBD2. This CDR3 contains 16 residues. V lost 3 bases and J lost 5; bases outside the gene matches: 8. CDR1 is SGHNT and CDR2 is YYREEE in the germline V gene (reference sequence). The chain's CDR3 is CASSSAMRGGTGELFF. CDR3 bases: TGTGCCAGCAGCTCCGCTATGCGGGGGGGTACCGGGGAGCTGTTTTTT.

The CDR3 reads CASSPRTDKETQYF. The CDR3 DNA reads TGTGCCAGCAGCCCCCGGACAGATAAAGAGACCCAGTACTTC. The rearrangement uses TRBV11-3 and TRBJ2-5, with TRBD1 as a possible D gene (6 bases). V was clipped by 5 bases and J by 3 bases, with 13 bases between them. The CDR3 runs 14 residues. CDR1 SGHNT and CDR2 YENEEA come from the germline V gene.

The chain joins TRBV7-2 to TRBJ1-1; D gene unclear. The germline V gene encodes CDR1 SGHTA and CDR2 FQGNSA. V shed 5 bases and J shed 0 bases, with 16 bases lying between them. This CDR3 contains 16 residues. This CDR3 is CASSLPRRSMNTEAFF. CDR3 in DNA: TGTGCCAGCAGCCTCCCTAGGCGGTCCATGAACACTGAAGCTTTCTTT.

J is TRBJ1-3 and V is TRBV10-2; D is perhaps TRBD1 (5 bases). The V end lost 6 bases, the J end lost 1 base, and 16 bases lay between the germline ends. The CDR3 totals 16 residues. Per germline, CDR1 WSHSY and CDR2 SAAADI. CDR3 sequence: CASRNAGIGSGNTIYF. CDR3 coding DNA: TGCGCCAGCAGAAACGCAGGGATCGGTTCTGGAAACACCATATATTTT.

V is TRBV6-6 and J is TRBJ2-1, with 8 bases identical to TRBD2. The CDR3 totals 16 residues. CDR1 and CDR2 from the germline V gene are MNHNY and SVGAGI (reference sequence). Germline trimming cut 6 bases from V and 0 bases from J; bases unmatched to any gene: 7. CDR3 sequence reads: CASSHRGGRSYNEQFF. CDR3 nucleotides: TGTGCCAGCAGCCACCGCGGGGGGCGCTCCTACAATGAGCAGTTCTTC.

V gene TRBV7-2 combines with J gene TRBJ2-2; 7 bases are a match to TRBD1. The CDR3 contains 18 residues. V dropped 2 bases and J dropped 0; count of bases not matched to a gene: 9. The germline V gene encodes CDR1 SGHTA and CDR2 FQGNSA. The CDR3 region has the DNA TGTGCCAGCAGCTTAAAGGCCCCCGGGACAGCGAACACCGGGGAGCTGTTTTTT. Translation: CASSLKAPGTANTGELFF.

V usage is TRBV5-1 and J usage is TRBJ1-5; D uncertain. The CDR3 runs to 15 residues. V was trimmed by 0 bases and J by 0 bases, leaving 7 bases between them. The germline gives CDR1 SGHRS, CDR2 YFSETQ. The CDR3 is CASSLEGYSNQPQHF. CDR3 nucleotides: TGCGCCAGCAGCTTGGAAGGGTATAGCAATCAGCCCCAGCATTTT.

This clone was seen a single time. J is TRBJ2-2 and V is TRBV11-2; a weak D match, TRBD1 (6 bases). The CDR3 spans 17 residues. From germline, CDR1 is SGHAT and CDR2 FQNNGV. Trimming left V 5 bases short and J 4 bases short, with 20 bases between. CDR3 amino acids: CASSPRLRGSATGELFF. CDR3 coding DNA: TGTGCCAGCAGCCCCCGATTGAGGGGGAGCGCCACCGGGGAGCTGTTTTTT. Full variable domain (remainder filled in from reference TRBV11-2 and TRBJ2-2): EAGVAQSPRYKIIEKRQSVAFWCNPISGHATLYWYQQILGQGPKLLIQFQNNGVVDDSQLPKDRFSAERLKGVDSTLKIQPAKLEDSAVYLCASSPRLRGSATGELFFGEGSRLTVL.

The chain combines TRBV28 with TRBJ2-3; 11 nucleotides align to TRBD2. The CDR3 has 16 residues. Germline values: CDR1 MDHEN, CDR2 SYDVKM. Losses at the gene ends were 3 bases for V and 3 bases for J; bases not matched to a gene: 5. The CDR3 nucleotides read TGTGCCAGCAGTTTCCTAGCGGGGGGTGGTACAGATACGCAGTATTTT. Translated, it gives CASSFLAGGGTDTQYF. Variable domain in full (rest from reference TRBV28 and TRBJ2-3): DVKVTQSSRYLVKRTGEKVFLECVQDMDHENMFWYRQDPGLGLRLIYFSYDVKMKEKGDIPEGYSVSREKKERFSLILESASTNQTSMYLCASSFLAGGGTDTQYFGPGTRLTVL.

The rearrangement joins TRBV14 to TRBJ2-2; unclear D gene. Trimming took 4 bases from V and 6 from J, leaving 9 bases between them. Germline loops: CDR1 SGHDN, CDR2 FVKESK. The CDR3 loop spans 13 amino acids. CDR3 sequence reads: CASSPGRPGELFF. In DNA form, the CDR3 reads TGTGCCAGCAGCCCCGGACGACCCGGGGAGCTGTTTTTT.

The rearrangement links TRBV4-2 to TRBJ2-5, with D unclear. The germline V gene has CDR1 LGHNA and CDR2 YNFKEQ. The CDR3 runs to 12 residues. V was clipped by 3 bases and J by 1 base, with 3 bases between them. The CDR3 spells CASSHPQETQYF. The DNA of the CDR3 is TGTGCCAGCAGCCACCCCCAAGAGACCCAGTACTTC.

This chain uses TRBV14 with TRBJ2-5; 7 bases agree with TRBD2. This CDR3 spans 14 amino acids. V gave up 4 bases and J gave up 5 bases; unmatched junction bases: 7. Germline V lookup: CDR1 SGHDN, CDR2 FVKESK. In DNA, the CDR3 is TGTGCCAGCAGCCGAGCGGGAACCCCGGAGACCCAGTACTTC. Encoded protein: CASSRAGTPETQYF.

The V and J genes are TRBV28 and TRBJ1-5, with 9 nucleotides matching TRBD1. From germline, CDR1 is MDHEN and CDR2 SYDVKM. Trimming at V came to 5 bases and at J to 5 bases, leaving 7 bases not matched to a gene. The CDR3 length is 15 residues. CDR3: CASSPSGQGHQPQHF. The CDR3, as DNA: TGTGCCAGCAGTCCGTCGGGACAGGGCCATCAGCCCCAGCATTTT.

J is TRBJ1-2 and V is TRBV6-1, with D unclear. This CDR3 comprises 13 residues. The germline V gene encodes CDR1 MNHNS and CDR2 SASEGT. Trimming cost V 6 bases and J 4 bases, with 12 bases left between them. The CDR3 DNA reads TGTGCCAGCAGAATTACGATGGGCTATGGCTACACCTTC. Protein: CASRITMGYGYTF.

Here the CDR3 reads CASSLRPQHF. For the CDR3, the DNA is TGTGCCAGCAGTTTACGGCCCCAGCATTTT. The chain has TRBV28 and TRBJ1-5, with no clear D. CDR1 is MDHEN and CDR2 is SYDVKM in the germline V gene. Trimming stripped 2 bases from V and 9 bases from J, with 2 bases between. The CDR3 runs 10 residues.